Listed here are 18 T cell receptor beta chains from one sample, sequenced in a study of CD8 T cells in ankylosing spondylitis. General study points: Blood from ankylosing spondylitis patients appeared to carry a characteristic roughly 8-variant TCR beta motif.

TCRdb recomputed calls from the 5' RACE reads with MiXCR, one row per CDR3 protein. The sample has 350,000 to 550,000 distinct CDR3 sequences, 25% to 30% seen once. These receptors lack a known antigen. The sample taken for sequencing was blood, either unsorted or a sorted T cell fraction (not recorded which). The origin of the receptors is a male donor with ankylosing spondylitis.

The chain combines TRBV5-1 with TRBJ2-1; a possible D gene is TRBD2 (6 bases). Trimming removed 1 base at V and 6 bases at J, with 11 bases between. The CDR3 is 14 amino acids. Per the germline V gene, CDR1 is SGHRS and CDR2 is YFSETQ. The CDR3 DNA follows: TGCGCCAGCAGCTTGATTCTAGCGAGCAATGAGCAGTTCTTC. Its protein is CASSLILASNEQFF. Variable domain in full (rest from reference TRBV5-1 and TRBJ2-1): KAGVTQTPRYLIKTRGQQVTLSCSPISGHRSVSWYQQTPGQGLQFLFEYFSETQRNKGNFPGRFSGRQFSNSRSEMNVSTLELGDSALYLCASSLILASNEQFFGPGTRLTVL.

CDR3: CSASWDITYEQYF. For the CDR3, the DNA is TGCAGTGCTAGTTGGGACATAACCTACGAGCAGTACTTC. J is TRBJ2-7 and V is TRBV20-1, with D possibly being TRBD1 (6 bases). Between the trimmed V and J ends, which lost 3 bases and 2 bases, there was a span of 11 bases. This CDR3 region has 13 residues. The V gene's germline CDR1 is DFQATT and CDR2 SNEGSKA (reference sequence).

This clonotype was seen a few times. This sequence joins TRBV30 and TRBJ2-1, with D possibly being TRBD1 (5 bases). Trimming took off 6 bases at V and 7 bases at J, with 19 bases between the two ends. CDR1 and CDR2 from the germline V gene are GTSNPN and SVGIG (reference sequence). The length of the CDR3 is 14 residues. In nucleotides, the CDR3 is TGTGCCTGCTGGGGTAAGGGGCATGTTAATGAGCAGTTCTTC. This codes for CACWGKGHVNEQFF.

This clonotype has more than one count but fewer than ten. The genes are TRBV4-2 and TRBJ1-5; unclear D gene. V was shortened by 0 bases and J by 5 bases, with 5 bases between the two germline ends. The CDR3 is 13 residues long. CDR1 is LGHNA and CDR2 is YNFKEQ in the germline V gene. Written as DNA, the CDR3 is TGTGCCAGCAGCCAAGATAAGCATCAGCCCCAGCATTTT. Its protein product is CASSQDKHQPQHF.

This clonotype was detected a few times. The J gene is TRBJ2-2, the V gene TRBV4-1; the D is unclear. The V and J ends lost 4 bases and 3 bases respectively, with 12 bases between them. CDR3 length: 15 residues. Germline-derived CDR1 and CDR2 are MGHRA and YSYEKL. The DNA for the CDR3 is TGCGCCAGCAGCCCGGAACCCGCGGACACCGGGGAGCTGTTTTTT. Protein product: CASSPEPADTGELFF.

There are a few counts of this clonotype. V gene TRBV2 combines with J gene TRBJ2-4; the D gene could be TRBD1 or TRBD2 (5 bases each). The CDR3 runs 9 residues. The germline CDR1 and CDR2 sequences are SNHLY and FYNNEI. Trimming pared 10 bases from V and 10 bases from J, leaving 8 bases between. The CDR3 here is CATGTIQYF. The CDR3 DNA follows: TGTGCCACCGGGACGATTCAGTACTTC.

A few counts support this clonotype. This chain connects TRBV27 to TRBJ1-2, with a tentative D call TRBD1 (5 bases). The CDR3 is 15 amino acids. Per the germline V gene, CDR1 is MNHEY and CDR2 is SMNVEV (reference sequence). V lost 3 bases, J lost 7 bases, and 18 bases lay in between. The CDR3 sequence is CASSFRDVGEAGYTF. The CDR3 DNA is TGTGCCAGCAGTTTTAGGGACGTAGGGGAAGCTGGCTACACCTTC.

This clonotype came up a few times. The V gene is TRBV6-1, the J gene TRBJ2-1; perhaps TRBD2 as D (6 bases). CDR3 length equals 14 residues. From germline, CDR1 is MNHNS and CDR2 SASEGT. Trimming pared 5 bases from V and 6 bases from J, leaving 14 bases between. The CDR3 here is CASSRLAAFNEQFF. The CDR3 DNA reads TGTGCCAGCAGTAGATTAGCGGCGTTCAATGAGCAGTTCTTC.

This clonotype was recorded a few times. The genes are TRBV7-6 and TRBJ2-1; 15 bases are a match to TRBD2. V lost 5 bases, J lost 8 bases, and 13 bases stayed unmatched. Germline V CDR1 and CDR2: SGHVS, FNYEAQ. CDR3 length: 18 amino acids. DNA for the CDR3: TGTGCCAGCAGCCGGTCTTCCGGGACTAGCGGGAGGCGCTATGAGCAGTTCTTC. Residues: CASSRSSGTSGRRYEQFF.

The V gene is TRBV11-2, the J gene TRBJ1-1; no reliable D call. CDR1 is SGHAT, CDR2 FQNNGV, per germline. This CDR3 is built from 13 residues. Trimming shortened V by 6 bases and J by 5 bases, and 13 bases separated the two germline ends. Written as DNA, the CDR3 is TGTGCCAGCAGACCCCAGGTGGGAACTGAAGCTTTCTTT. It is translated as CASRPQVGTEAFF.

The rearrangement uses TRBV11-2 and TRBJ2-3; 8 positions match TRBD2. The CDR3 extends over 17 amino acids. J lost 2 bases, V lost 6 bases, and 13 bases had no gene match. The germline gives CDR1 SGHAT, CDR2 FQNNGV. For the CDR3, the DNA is TGTGCCAGCAGGGAATCAGCGGGAGAGGGCTTCACAGATACGCAGTATTTT. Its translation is CASRESAGEGFTDTQYF.

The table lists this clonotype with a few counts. The CDR3 loop reads CSGGHGPETQYF. CDR3 nucleotides: TGCAGCGGGGGGCACGGACCGGAGACCCAGTACTTC. The gene calls are TRBV29-1 and TRBJ2-5, with a possible D match to TRBD1 (6 bases). CDR3 length equals 12 residues. V lost 7 bases, J lost 5 bases, and 14 bases lay in between. Per the germline V gene, CDR1 is SQVTM and CDR2 is ANQGSEA.

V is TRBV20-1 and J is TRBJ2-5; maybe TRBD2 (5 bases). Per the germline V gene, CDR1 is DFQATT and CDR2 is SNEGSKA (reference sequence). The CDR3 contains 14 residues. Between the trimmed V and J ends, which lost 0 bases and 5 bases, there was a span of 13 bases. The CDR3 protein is CSARDTGLGETQYF. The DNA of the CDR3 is TGCAGTGCTAGAGATACCGGACTGGGGGAGACCCAGTACTTC.

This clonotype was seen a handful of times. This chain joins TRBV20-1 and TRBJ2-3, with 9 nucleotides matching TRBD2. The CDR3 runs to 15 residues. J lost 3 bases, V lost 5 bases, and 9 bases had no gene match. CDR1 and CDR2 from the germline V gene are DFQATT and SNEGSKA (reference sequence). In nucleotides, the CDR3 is TGCAGTGCTCCTTCTAGCGGGAAATTGACAGATACGCAGTATTTT. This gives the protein CSAPSSGKLTDTQYF.

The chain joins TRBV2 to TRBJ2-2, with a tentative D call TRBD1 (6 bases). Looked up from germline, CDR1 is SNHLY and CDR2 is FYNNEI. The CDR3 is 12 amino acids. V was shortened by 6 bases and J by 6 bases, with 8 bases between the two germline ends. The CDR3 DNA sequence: TGTGCCAGCAGATACAGGGCCGGGGAGCTGTTTTTT. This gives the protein CASRYRAGELFF.

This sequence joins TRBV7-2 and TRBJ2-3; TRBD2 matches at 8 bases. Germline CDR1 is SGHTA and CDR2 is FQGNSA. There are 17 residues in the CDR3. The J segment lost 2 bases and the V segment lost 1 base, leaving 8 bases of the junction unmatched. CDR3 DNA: TGTGCCAGCAGCTTAGTTTTTGCGGGAGGCAACACAGATACGCAGTATTTT. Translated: CASSLVFAGGNTDTQYF. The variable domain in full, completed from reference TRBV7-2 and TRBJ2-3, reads GAGVSQSPSNKVTEKGKDVELRCDPISGHTALYWYRQSLGQGLEFLIYFQGNSAPDKSGLPSDRFSAERTGGSVSTLTIQRTQQEDSAVYLCASSLVFAGGNTDTQYFGPGTRLTVL.

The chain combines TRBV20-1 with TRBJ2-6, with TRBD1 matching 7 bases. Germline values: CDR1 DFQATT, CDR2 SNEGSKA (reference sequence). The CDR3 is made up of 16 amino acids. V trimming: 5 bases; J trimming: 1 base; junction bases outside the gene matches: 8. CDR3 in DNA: TGCAGTGCTGAAGGACAGGAACTTTCTGGGGCCAACGTCCTGACTTTC. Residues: CSAEGQELSGANVLTF.

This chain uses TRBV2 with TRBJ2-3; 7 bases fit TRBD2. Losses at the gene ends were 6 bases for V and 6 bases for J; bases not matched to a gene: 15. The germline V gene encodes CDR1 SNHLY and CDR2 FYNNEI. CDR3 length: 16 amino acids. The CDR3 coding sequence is TGTGCCAGCAGCCCTATTGCCGGGAGGACCGCCGATACGCAGTATTTT. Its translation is CASSPIAGRTADTQYF.